The next 28 T cell receptor beta chains were all read from a single sample in a study of cytomegalovirus exposure and HLA in healthy donors. Primers included in the PCR were 60 Vbeta and 13 Jbeta primers. Clones were sequenced by immunoSEQ multiplex PCR, and TCRdb holds only the in-frame ones, with some missing. The ten most abundant clones cover around 2.1% of a sample with 50,000 or so clones. Sequencing was performed on PBMCs. These receptors were taken from a woman between 18 and 29 years old in good health and CMV-seronegative.

This rearrangement joins TRBV11-2 to TRBJ2-3; TRBD2 matches 11 bases. V lost 4 bases, J lost 0 bases, and 9 bases stayed unmatched. The CDR3 consists of 18 residues. Germline loops: CDR1 SGHAT, CDR2 FQNNGV. The CDR3 sequence is CASSSGTSGSTSTDTQYF. In nucleotides, the CDR3 is TGTGCCAGCAGCTCCGGGACTAGCGGATCTACTAGCACAGATACGCAGTATTTT.

The V gene is TRBV19, the J gene TRBJ2-2; the D gene is possibly TRBD2 (5 bases). V gave up 7 bases and J gave up 6 bases, with 21 bases separating them. This CDR3 is 16 amino acids long. Germline CDR1 reads LNHDA; CDR2 reads SQIVND (reference sequence). This CDR3 is CASTLFKTTPAGELFF. CDR3 sequence (DNA): TGTGCCAGTACCCTCTTCAAGACTACACCAGCCGGGGAGCTGTTTTTT.

V and J are TRBV5-1 and TRBJ2-5; 8 bases are shared with TRBD1. The V gene end was trimmed by 0 bases and the J gene end by 2 bases; junction bases not matched to a gene: 6. The germline gives CDR1 SGHRS, CDR2 YFSETQ. The CDR3 length is 16 residues. For the CDR3, the DNA is TGCGCCAGCAGCTTGGGACAGGGGTTCGTGCAAGAGACCCAGTACTTC. Protein: CASSLGQGFVQETQYF.

The chain recombines TRBV7-2 with TRBJ2-7; 8 bases agree with TRBD1. J gave up 2 bases and V 5 bases, and 8 bases lay outside the gene matches. Germline V gene lookup returns CDR1 SGHTA and CDR2 FQGNSA. The CDR3 consists of 15 residues. CDR3 coding DNA: TGTGCCAGCAGCCCGCAGGGGGCGCGGACCTACGAGCAGTACTTC. It translates to CASSPQGARTYEQYF.

The chain couples TRBV5-8 to TRBJ2-2, with 7 bases lining up with TRBD2. CDR1 and CDR2 from the germline V gene are SGHTS and YDEGEE. Trimming removed 4 bases from V and 1 base from J; junction bases left unmatched: 7. This CDR3 comprises 16 residues. The CDR3: CASSPGLDLNTGELFF. The CDR3 DNA reads as TGTGCCAGCAGCCCAGGACTAGATTTGAACACCGGGGAGCTGTTTTTT.

The V gene is TRBV28, the J gene TRBJ2-7; perhaps TRBD2 as D (6 bases). The V gene's germline CDR1 is MDHEN and CDR2 SYDVKM. The CDR3 contains 14 residues. Trimming shortened V by 8 bases and J by 0 bases, and 14 bases separated the two germline ends. The CDR3 sequence: CASGERVPSYEQYF. The CDR3, as DNA: TGTGCCAGCGGAGAGCGGGTTCCCTCCTACGAGCAGTACTTC.

The chain recombines TRBV29-1 with TRBJ2-1, with D maybe TRBD1 (6 bases). Trimming took off 6 bases at V and 10 bases at J, with 16 bases between the two ends. The CDR3 spans 12 residues. Germline V gene sequence: CDR1 SQVTM, CDR2 ANQGSEA. CDR3 bases: TGCAGCGTGGCCCTGGACAGCTGGGAGCAGTTCTTC. Its protein is CSVALDSWEQFF.

The chain joins TRBV7-9 to TRBJ1-4; D not certain. Germline loops: CDR1 SEHNR, CDR2 FQNEAQ (reference sequence). This CDR3 comprises 13 residues. V lost 5 bases to trimming and J lost 6 bases, with 10 bases between them. CDR3 residues: CASSPPRYEKLFF. The CDR3 nucleotides are TGTGCCAGCAGCCCCCCGAGGTATGAAAAACTGTTTTTT.

The CDR3 reads CASSQGAGLLDTQYF. The CDR3 region has the DNA TGTGCCAGCAGCCAAGGGGCGGGGCTCTTAGATACGCAGTATTTT. The chain couples TRBV11-3 to TRBJ2-3; TRBD2 might be the D (6 bases). Germline V gives CDR1 SGHNT, CDR2 YENEEA. There are 15 residues in the CDR3. V was shortened by 5 bases and J by 5 bases, with 17 bases between the two germline ends.

The genes are TRBV10-3 and TRBJ2-7, with a tentative D call TRBD1 (8 bases). CDR3 length: 17 residues. The germline V gene has CDR1 ENHRY and CDR2 SYGVKD. Trimming pared 4 bases from V and 3 bases from J, leaving 22 bases between. CDR3 nucleotides: TGTGCCATCAGTGGGACAGGGTCTTCCGGGGGGAACTACGAGCAGTACTTC. It is translated as CAISGTGSSGGNYEQYF.

This chain connects TRBV5-1 to TRBJ2-5; D gene ambiguous. The V gene lost 1 base and the J gene lost 5 bases, with 12 bases spanning the gap. Germline V gene sequence: CDR1 SGHRS, CDR2 YFSETQ. The CDR3 spans 14 residues. The CDR3 bases are TGCGCCAGCAGCTTGCAAGACATGTGGGAGACCCAGTACTTC. It is translated as CASSLQDMWETQYF. Complete variable domain (other parts from reference TRBV5-1 and TRBJ2-5): KAGVTQTPRYLIKTRGQQVTLSCSPISGHRSVSWYQQTPGQGLQFLFEYFSETQRNKGNFPGRFSGRQFSNSRSEMNVSTLELGDSALYLCASSLQDMWETQYFGPGTRLLVL.

The chain links TRBV29-1 to TRBJ1-2; tentatively, D is TRBD1 (6 bases). Trimming cost V 1 base and J 8 bases, with 20 bases left between them. The CDR3 contains 15 residues. Per germline, CDR1 SQVTM and CDR2 ANQGSEA. The CDR3 region is CSVEGAGEHPGGYTF. CDR3 coding DNA: TGCAGCGTTGAAGGGGCAGGGGAACATCCTGGGGGCTACACCTTC.

This rearrangement joins TRBV7-9 to TRBJ2-1; 12 bases fit TRBD2. J lost 7 bases, V lost 4 bases, and 8 bases had no gene match. Germline CDR1 is SEHNR and CDR2 is FQNEAQ (reference sequence). CDR3 length: 16 residues. The CDR3 DNA reads as TGTGCCAGCAGCTCCTACGGACTAGCGGGACAGAATGAGCAGTTCTTC. It translates to CASSSYGLAGQNEQFF.

V usage is TRBV5-1 and J usage is TRBJ2-3, with D hard to call. Per the germline V gene, CDR1 is SGHRS and CDR2 is YFSETQ. The ends were cut back, 3 bases at V and 6 bases at J, with 8 bases in the middle. The CDR3 contains 12 residues. The CDR3 bases are TGCGCCAGCAGCTCCGACTTGGATACGCAGTATTTT. Its translation: CASSSDLDTQYF.

The chain carries TRBV9 and TRBJ2-6; D not certain. This CDR3 is built from 16 residues. Germline-derived CDR1 and CDR2 are SGDLS and YYNGEE. V was shortened by 0 bases and J by 0 bases, with 7 bases between the two germline ends. The CDR3 nucleotides are TGTGCCAGCAGCGTAGCTACGAGCTCTGGGGCCAACGTCCTGACTTTC. Amino acids: CASSVATSSGANVLTF. Using reference TRBV9 and TRBJ2-6 for the parts outside the CDR3, the full variable domain is DSGVTQTPKHLITATGQRVTLRCSPRSGDLSVYWYQQSLDQGLQFLIQYYNGEERAKGNILERFSAQQFPDLHSELNLSSLELGDSALYFCASSVATSSGANVLTFGAGSRLTVL.

The chain is built from TRBV6-6 and TRBJ2-7, with TRBD2 matching 9 bases. Trimming cost V 2 bases and J 0 bases; bases outside gene matches: 2. CDR1 MNHNY and CDR2 SVGAGI come from the germline V gene (reference sequence). The CDR3 is made up of 15 amino acids. CDR3 amino acids: CASSYETSGSYEQYF. In DNA form, the CDR3 reads TGTGCCAGCAGTTACGAGACTAGCGGCTCCTACGAGCAGTACTTC.

A word on this clone: Germline and junction disagree at one end, which may indicate a read error. The chain links TRBV4-2 to TRBJ2-1; 12 positions match TRBD2. The V gene's germline CDR1 is LGHNA and CDR2 YNFKEQ. This CDR3 spans 17 amino acids. Written as DNA, the CDR3 is TGTGCCAGCAGCCTTACTAGCGGGGGGTACTCCGACAATGAGCAGTTCTTC. Its protein is CASSLTSGGYSDNEQFF.

Details on this clone: The same CDR3 can be traced to other DNA sequences in this sample. The chain joins TRBV18 to TRBJ1-4, with 9 bases identical to TRBD1. CDR3 size: 15 residues. Germline loops: CDR1 KGHSH, CDR2 LQKENI. The V gene end was trimmed by 6 bases and the J gene end by 4 bases; junction bases not matched to a gene: 6. DNA of the CDR3: TGTGCCAGCTCGCCCGGGACAGGGCTTAATGAAAAACTGTTTTTT. Its protein is CASSPGTGLNEKLFF. The whole variable domain, remainder taken from reference TRBV18 and TRBJ1-4, is NAGVMQNPRHLVRRRGQEARLRCSPMKGHSHVYWYRQLPEEGLKFMVYLQKENIIDESGMPKERFSAEFPKEGPSILRIQQVVRGDSAAYFCASSPGTGLNEKLFFGSGTQLSVL.

J is TRBJ1-2 and V is TRBV28; 7 bases agree with TRBD1. The CDR3 spans 15 residues. CDR1 is MDHEN and CDR2 is SYDVKM in the germline V gene. Losses at the gene ends were 2 bases for V and 4 bases for J; bases not matched to a gene: 7. CDR3: CASSLPVGQIYGYTF. The CDR3 DNA reads TGTGCCAGCAGTTTACCCGTGGGACAGATCTATGGCTACACCTTC.

DNA for the CDR3: TGCGCCAGCAGCTTGTCACTAGCGGGAGAAGAGACCCAGTACTTC. Its protein product is CASSLSLAGEETQYF. This chain links TRBV5-1 with TRBJ2-5; 11 bases map to TRBD2. The germline V gene encodes CDR1 SGHRS and CDR2 YFSETQ. CDR3 size: 15 residues. Trimming cost V 1 base and J 3 bases; bases outside gene matches: 2.

This rearrangement joins TRBV29-1 to TRBJ2-5, with D possibly TRBD2 on 5 matching bases. Germline CDR1 reads SQVTM; CDR2 reads ANQGSEA. V was pared by 4 bases and J by 5 bases, with 11 bases between. The CDR3 sequence is 12 residues long. The CDR3 protein is CSVARAQETQYF. The CDR3, as DNA: TGCAGCGTTGCGCGGGCGCAGGAGACCCAGTACTTC.

The J gene is TRBJ2-1, the V gene TRBV20-1, with a weak D call TRBD2 (6 bases). There are 11 residues in the CDR3. Germline CDR1 reads DFQATT; CDR2 reads SNEGSKA (reference sequence). The ends were cut back, 6 bases at V and 5 bases at J, with 8 bases in the middle. The CDR3 region is CSAEGNNEQFF. The CDR3 DNA reads as TGCAGTGCGGAGGGTAACAATGAGCAGTTCTTC.

J is TRBJ2-7 and V is TRBV9; D perhaps matches TRBD1 (5 bases). The V and J ends lost 1 base and 4 bases respectively, with 12 bases between them. Germline-derived CDR1 and CDR2 are SGDLS and YYNGEE. The CDR3 totals 14 residues. DNA for the CDR3: TGTGCCAGCAGCGTAACTCTCGACAGTTACGAGCAGTACTTC. Translated: CASSVTLDSYEQYF.

The chain combines TRBV9 with TRBJ1-2, with unresolved D. Germline CDR1 and CDR2: SGDLS and YYNGEE. The CDR3 sequence is 14 residues long. V lost 1 base, J lost 3 bases, and 10 bases lay in between. The CDR3 DNA reads as TGTGCCAGCAGCGTATCAGGTTCTGACTATGGCTACACCTTC. This translates into CASSVSGSDYGYTF.

This sequence joins TRBV5-1 and TRBJ1-5; 7 bases align to TRBD1. This CDR3 is 13 amino acids long. Looked up from germline, CDR1 is SGHRS and CDR2 is YFSETQ. V shed 4 bases and J 5 bases; nucleotides not matched to a gene: 3. Here the CDR3 reads CASSRDRDQPQHF. Here the CDR3 DNA reads TGCGCCAGCAGCCGCGACAGGGATCAGCCCCAGCATTTT.

The rearrangement uses TRBV6-1 and TRBJ1-1; possibly TRBD1 for D (6 bases). This CDR3 has 12 amino acids. The germline V and J ends were trimmed by 10 bases and 4 bases, with 13 bases remaining between them. From germline, CDR1 is MNHNS and CDR2 SASEGT. CDR3 sequence: CATRRGGTEAFF. The CDR3 DNA is TGTGCCACCCGGAGGGGGGGCACTGAAGCTTTCTTT.

This rearrangement joins TRBV14 to TRBJ1-3; D unclear. Germline CDR1 and CDR2: SGHDN and FVKESK. V gave up 1 base and J gave up 0 bases, with 10 bases separating them. The CDR3 totals 16 residues. Here the CDR3 reads CASSQVAGLSGNTIYF. In DNA, the CDR3 is TGTGCCAGCAGCCAAGTGGCAGGACTCTCTGGAAACACCATATATTTT.

V and J are TRBV7-8 and TRBJ1-5; TRBD1 aligns across 10 bases. J gave up 5 bases and V 4 bases, and 2 bases lay outside the gene matches. Germline V gives CDR1 SGHVS, CDR2 FQNEAQ. This CDR3 comprises 14 residues. The CDR3 DNA is TGTGCCAGCAGCTCGGGACAGGGGTATCAGCCCCAGCATTTT. The encoded protein is CASSSGQGYQPQHF. The whole variable domain, remainder taken from reference TRBV7-8 and TRBJ1-5, is GAGVSQSPRYKVAKRGQDVALRCDPISGHVSLFWYQQALGQGPEFLTYFQNEAQLDKSGLPSDRFFAERPEGSVSTLKIQRTQQEDSAVYLCASSSGQGYQPQHFGDGTRLSIL.